A few counts support the clone carrying this TCR beta chain. What it binds is unknown. MiXCR, run by TCRdb on the 5' RACE reads, gives a single entry per CDR3 protein. This sample has approximately 300,000 distinct CDR3 sequences; less than 9.5% occur once, and the top ten carry roughly 6.8%. This sample was taken from a study of identical twins. Regarding the study as a whole: Out-of-frame sharing of TCR alpha in monozygotic twins was underestimated by models. A partial confounding effect on zero-insertion analyses could come from invariant MAIT and iNKT cells.

In every case, the donor was a healthy Caucasian. Another study also made use of these data, one on yellow fever vaccine responses in identical twins. Per that paper: Twins' vaccine T cell responses were reported to seem partly convergent and partly personalized.

The sample taken for sequencing was CD8+ T cells sorted from blood. The sequence derives from a woman aged 18-35 years in good health.

This chain's CDR3 is CASSLGNDRGGGTDTQYF. The CDR3 DNA reads as TGTGCCAGCAGCTTGGGGAACGACAGGGGAGGGGGCACAGATACGCAGTATTTT. The rearrangement links TRBV11-2 to TRBJ2-3; D is possibly TRBD1 (8 bases). The CDR3 spans 18 residues. Germline V gives CDR1 SGHAT, CDR2 FQNNGV. Between the trimmed V and J ends, which lost 3 bases and 1 base, there was a span of 20 bases.